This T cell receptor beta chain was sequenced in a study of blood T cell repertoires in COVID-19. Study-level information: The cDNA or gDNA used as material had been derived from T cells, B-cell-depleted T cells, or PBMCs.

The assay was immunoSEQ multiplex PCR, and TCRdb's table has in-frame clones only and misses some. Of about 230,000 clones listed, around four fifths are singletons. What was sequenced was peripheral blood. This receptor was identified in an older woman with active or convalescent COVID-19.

CDR3 nucleotide sequence: TGTGCCAGCAGCAAACTGACAGAAAACTATGGCTACACCTTC. This sequence encodes CASSKLTENYGYTF. The rearrangement joins TRBV2 to TRBJ1-2; perhaps TRBD1 as D (5 bases). V lost 6 bases, J lost 2 bases, and 13 bases lay in between. Germline V gene lookup returns CDR1 SNHLY and CDR2 FYNNEI. The CDR3 has 14 residues.